What follows describes a single T cell receptor beta chain. As handled by the study authors: Reference gene primer amplification gave nucleated cell count estimates. Assay: immunoSEQ multiplex PCR; the TCRdb copy retains only in-frame clones and omits some. That table is the source of V, J and clone size, and D and trimming were worked out from the DNA. The data contain hundreds of thousands of clones, 80% to 90% of them singletons. This entry is derived from a study of blood T cell repertoires in COVID-19. CDR1 GTSNPN and CDR2 SVGIG come from the germline V gene (reference sequence). The CDR3 consists of 15 residues. V dropped 0 bases and J dropped 5 bases, with 14 bases sitting between them. In terms of age and location, participants ranged from roughly 18 to 90 years and lived in under 30 US areas. Cohort 3 recovery required two negative PCRs, clearance, or symptom resolution.

This sequence joins TRBV30 and TRBJ1-5; D is possibly TRBD1 (5 bases). The source is a man younger than 40 who had recovered from COVID-19. Material for sequencing was PBMCs or T cells enriched from blood (not recorded which). CDR3 DNA: TGTGCCTGGAGTGTCCGGCCAGGGTGGGATCAGCCCCAGCATTTT. Its protein product is CAWSVRPGWDQPQHF.